This TCR beta chain was found in a study of T cell changes during pregnancy in multiple sclerosis. Clones were read by immunoSEQ multiplex PCR, and TCRdb kept only the in-frame ones, dropping some. This sample has 40,000 to 45,000 clones, with about 90% found just once. Trimming pared 0 bases from V and 5 bases from J, leaving 23 bases between. This CDR3 has 18 residues. Per the germline V gene, CDR1 is SGHNT and CDR2 is YYREEE (reference sequence). Specimen: CD4+ T cells from peripheral blood mononuclear cells, collected after pregnancy. The clonotype comes from a female donor with multiple sclerosis, enrolled in a pregnancy study. V usage is TRBV5-4 and J usage is TRBJ2-5; maybe TRBD1 (5 bases). CDR3 sequence: CASSLASLQVFGTETQYF. The CDR3 DNA reads as TGTGCCAGCAGCTTGGCCTCTTTACAGGTTTTCGGTACGGAGACCCAGTACTTC.